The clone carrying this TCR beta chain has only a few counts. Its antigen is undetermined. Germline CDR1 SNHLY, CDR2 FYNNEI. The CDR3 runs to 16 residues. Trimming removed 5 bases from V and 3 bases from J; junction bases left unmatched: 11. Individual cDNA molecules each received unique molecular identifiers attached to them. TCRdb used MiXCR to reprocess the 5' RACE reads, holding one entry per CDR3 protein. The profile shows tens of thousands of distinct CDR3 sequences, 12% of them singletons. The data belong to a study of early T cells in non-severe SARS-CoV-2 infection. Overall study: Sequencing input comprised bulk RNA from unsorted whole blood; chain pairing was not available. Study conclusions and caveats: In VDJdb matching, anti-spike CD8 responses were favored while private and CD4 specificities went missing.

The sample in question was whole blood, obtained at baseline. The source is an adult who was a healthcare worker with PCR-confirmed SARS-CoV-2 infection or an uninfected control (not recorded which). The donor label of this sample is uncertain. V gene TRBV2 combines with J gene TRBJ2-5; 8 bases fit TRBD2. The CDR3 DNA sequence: TGTGCCAGCAGTTTGAACCCGGGACTAGATAAAGAGACCCAGTACTTC. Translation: CASSLNPGLDKETQYF.